The 6 T cell receptor beta chains listed next were all sequenced from one sample in a study of TIL therapy for anti-PD-1-resistant metastatic lung cancer. The libraries were made with immunoSEQ v3. The repertoire was sequenced with immunoSEQ multiplex PCR; TCRdb's copy has only in-frame clones and lacks some. This table has 7,000 to 8,000 clones, about 63% appearing once. This sample's time point: pre-treatment sample, taken before nivolumab and TIL therapy. Most excised metastases sampled were pleural nodules or supraclavicular lymph nodes. The sequences come from tumor tissue, collected at baseline. These receptors all come from a person aged 25-80 years with non-small cell lung cancer.

The chain joins TRBV4-2 to TRBJ2-6; D not resolved. The CDR3 is 17 residues long. V lost 3 bases and J 0 bases, leaving 12 bases between the germline ends. From germline, CDR1 is LGHNA and CDR2 YNFKEQ. CDR3 nucleotide sequence: TGTGCCAGCAGCCAGGGCTCTGAGCTCTCTGGGGCCAACGTCCTGACTTTC. This codes for CASSQGSELSGANVLTF.

The chain recombines TRBV7-9 with TRBJ1-3, with D perhaps TRBD1 (6 bases). Germline CDR1 SEHNR, CDR2 FQNEAQ (reference sequence). The CDR3 spans 15 residues. The V end lost 5 bases, the J end lost 0 bases, and 11 bases lay between the germline ends. The DNA for the CDR3 is TGTGCCAGCAGCCCACAGGGCGCCTCTGGAAACACCATATATTTT. It yields the protein CASSPQGASGNTIYF.

This chain connects TRBV19 to TRBJ2-2, with 7 bases that match TRBD2. Germline V gene lookup returns CDR1 LNHDA and CDR2 SQIVND (reference sequence). Losses at the gene ends were 8 bases for V and 6 bases for J; bases not matched to a gene: 9. The CDR3 is made up of 14 amino acids. Here the CDR3 reads CASSFLGGSGELFF. The CDR3 nucleotides read TGTGCCAGTTCCTTCCTGGGAGGGTCCGGGGAGCTGTTTTTT.

The chain is built from TRBV7-9 and TRBJ2-7, with D possibly matching TRBD2 (5 bases). This CDR3 comprises 12 residues. Germline V gives CDR1 SEHNR, CDR2 FQNEAQ (reference sequence). V was shortened by 5 bases and J by 3 bases, with 8 bases between the two germline ends. The DNA for the CDR3 is TGTGCCAGCAGCACGACTAACTACGAGCAGTACTTC. Residues: CASSTTNYEQYF.

J is TRBJ1-1 and V is TRBV7-2, with D hard to call. The CDR3 is 13 residues long. Per the germline V gene, CDR1 is SGHTA and CDR2 is FQGNSA. The V end lost 1 base, the J end lost 4 bases, and 7 bases lay between the germline ends. For the CDR3, the DNA is TGTGCCAGCAGCTTAGACGCACGCACTGAAGCTTTCTTT. Residues: CASSLDARTEAFF.

This clone has only a few counts. V gene TRBV7-9 combines with J gene TRBJ1-1; TRBD1 agrees at 8 bases. The V gene's germline CDR1 is SEHNR and CDR2 FQNEAQ (reference sequence). The CDR3 covers 13 residues. The junction had 4 bases not matched to a gene; V was cut back by 5 bases and J by 5 bases. CDR3 coding DNA: TGTGCCAGCAGCACCCGGACAGGGACTGAAGCTTTCTTT. As protein: CASSTRTGTEAFF.